This entry lists 5 T cell receptor beta chains sequenced from one sample in a study of T cell clonality in common variable immunodeficiency. Study results and limitations: Common variable immunodeficiency TCR beta sequences reportedly had fewer deletions and N-nucleotide insertions.

Data came from immunoSEQ multiplex PCR; TCRdb stores just in-frame clones and leaves some out. The sample shows roughly 34,000 clones, none of them appearing just once. Which antigens these TCRs recognize remains unknown. Material for sequencing was peripheral blood mononuclear cells. Receptors originate from a human donor with common variable immunodeficiency.

The covered CDR3 bases are TGTGCCAGCAGTTACCCCGAAAGCGGGAGCAGACACGAG. It codes for CASSYPESGSRHE. The entire CDR3 is CASSYPESGSRHEQYF. The chain joins TRBV6-2 or TRBV6-3 to TRBJ2-7; TRBD2 agrees at 8 bases. The CDR3 is cut off 3 residues early in the read; its end comes from the germline J gene. This CDR3 has 16 amino acids. The germline V gene encodes CDR1 MNHEY and CDR2 SVGEGT. Trimming at V came to 2 bases and at J to 5 bases, leaving 11 bases not matched to a gene.

A note on this clone: The read comes to an end 3 residues before the CDR3 does, leaving the germline J gene to fill in the end. J is TRBJ2-4 and V is TRBV7-2, with 7 bases fitting TRBD2. CDR3 length: 17 amino acids. Germline V lookup: CDR1 SGHTA, CDR2 FQGNSA. V lost 0 bases to trimming and J lost 5 bases; unmatched junction nucleotides: 10. The sequenced CDR3 bases are TGTGCCAGCAGCTTAGCGGGGGGAGGGTTAGGCCAAAACATT. This encodes CASSLAGGGLGQNI. In full, the CDR3 is CASSLAGGGLGQNIQYF.

As for this clone: The read falls 3 residues short of the CDR3 end, and the missing part is taken from the germline J gene. V gene TRBV7-8 combines with J gene TRBJ1-2; TRBD1 agrees at 7 bases. The CDR3 totals 14 residues. CDR1 is SGHVS and CDR2 is FQNEAQ in the germline V gene. The CDR3 loop reads CASSLYDRADGYTF. Partial CDR3 DNA: TGTGCCAGCAGCTTATACGACAGGGCAGACGGC.

This clone qualifies as medium-sized. The CDR3 goes on 3 residues after the read ends, and that part is filled in from the germline J gene. This sequence joins TRBV12-3 or TRBV12-4 and TRBJ2-1; D perhaps matches TRBD2 (6 bases). The V gene lost 6 bases and the J gene lost 6 bases, with 18 bases spanning the gap. The CDR3 runs to 15 residues. The covered CDR3 bases are TGTGCCAGCAGCCTAACCGGGACTGCGGGCAATGAG. Protein: CASSLTGTAGNE. The CDR3 in full is CASSLTGTAGNEQFF.

As regards this clone: The read gets to within 3 residues of the CDR3 end, and the germline J gene fills in the rest. This chain links TRBV7-9 with TRBJ2-3; 9 bases align to TRBD2. This CDR3 has 14 amino acids. Germline lookup yields CDR1 SEHNR and CDR2 FQNEAQ (reference sequence). The trim removed 8 bases at V and 0 bases at J, leaving 3 bases unmatched. The CDR3 bases that were read are TGTGCCAGCGGACTAGCGACCAGCACAGATACG. Encoded protein: CASGLATSTDT. The CDR3 as a whole reads CASGLATSTDTQYF.